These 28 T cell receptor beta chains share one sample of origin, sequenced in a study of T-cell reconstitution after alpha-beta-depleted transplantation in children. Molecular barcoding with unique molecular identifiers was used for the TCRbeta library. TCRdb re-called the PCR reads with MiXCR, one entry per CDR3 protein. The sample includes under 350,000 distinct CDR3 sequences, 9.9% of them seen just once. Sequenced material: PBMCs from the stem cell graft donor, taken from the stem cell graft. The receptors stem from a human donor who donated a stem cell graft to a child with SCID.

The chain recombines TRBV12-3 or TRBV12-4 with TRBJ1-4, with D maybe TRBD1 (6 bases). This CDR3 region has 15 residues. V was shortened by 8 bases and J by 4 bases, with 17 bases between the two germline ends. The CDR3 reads CASARRGWVNEKLFF. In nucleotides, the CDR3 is TGTGCCAGCGCTAGGAGGGGGTGGGTTAATGAAAAACTGTTTTTT.

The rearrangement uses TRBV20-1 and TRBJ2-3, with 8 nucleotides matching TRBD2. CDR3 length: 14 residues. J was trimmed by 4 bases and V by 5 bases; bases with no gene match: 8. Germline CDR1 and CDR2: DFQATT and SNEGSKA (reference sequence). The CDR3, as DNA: TGCAGTGCTGACCCGGGACTAGTTGCAGATACGCAGTATTTT. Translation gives CSADPGLVADTQYF.

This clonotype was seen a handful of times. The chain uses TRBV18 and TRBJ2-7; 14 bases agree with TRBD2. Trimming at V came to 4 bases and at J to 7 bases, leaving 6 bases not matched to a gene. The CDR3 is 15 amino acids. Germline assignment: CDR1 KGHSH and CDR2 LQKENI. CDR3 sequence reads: CASSQGTSGGVEQYF. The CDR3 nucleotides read TGTGCCAGCTCACAAGGGACTAGCGGGGGAGTGGAGCAGTACTTC.

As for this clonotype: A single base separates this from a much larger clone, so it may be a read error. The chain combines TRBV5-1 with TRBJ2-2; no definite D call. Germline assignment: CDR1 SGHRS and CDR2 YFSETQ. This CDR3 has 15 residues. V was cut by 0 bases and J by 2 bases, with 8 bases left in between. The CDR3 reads CASSLELPNTGELFF. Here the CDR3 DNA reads TGCGCCAGCAGCTTGGAACTACCTAACACCGGGGAGCTGTTTTTT. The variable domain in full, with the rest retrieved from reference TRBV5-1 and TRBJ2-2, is KAGVTQTPRYLIKTRGQQVTLSCSPISGHRSVSWYQQTPGQGLQFLFEYFSETQRNKGNFPGRFSGRQFSNSRSEMNVSTLELGDSALYLCASSLELPNTGELFFGEGSRLTVL.

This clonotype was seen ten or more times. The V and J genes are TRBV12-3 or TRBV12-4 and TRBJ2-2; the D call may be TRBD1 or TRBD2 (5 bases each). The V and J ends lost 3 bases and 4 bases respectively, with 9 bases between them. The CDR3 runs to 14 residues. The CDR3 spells CASSFAGTTGELFF. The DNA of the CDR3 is TGTGCCAGCAGTTTTGCAGGGACCACCGGGGAGCTGTTTTTT.

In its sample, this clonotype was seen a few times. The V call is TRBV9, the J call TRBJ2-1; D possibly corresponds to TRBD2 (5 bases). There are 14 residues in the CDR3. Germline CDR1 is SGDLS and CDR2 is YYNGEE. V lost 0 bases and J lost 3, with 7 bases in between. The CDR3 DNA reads TGTGCCAGCAGCGTAGGGGCGGGCTACAATGAGCAGTTCTTC. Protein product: CASSVGAGYNEQFF.

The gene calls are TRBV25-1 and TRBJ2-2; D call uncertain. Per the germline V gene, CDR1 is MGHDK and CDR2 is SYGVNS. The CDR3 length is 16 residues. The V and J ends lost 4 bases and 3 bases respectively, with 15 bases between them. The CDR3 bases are TGTGCCAGCAGTGCACCTCTTGGGGAAGACACCGGGGAGCTGTTTTTT. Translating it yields CASSAPLGEDTGELFF. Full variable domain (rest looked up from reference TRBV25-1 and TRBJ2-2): EADIYQTPRYLVIGTGKKITLECSQTMGHDKMYWYQQDPGMELHLIHYSYGVNSTEKGDLSSESTVSRIRTEHFPLTLESARPSHTSQYLCASSAPLGEDTGELFFGEGSRLTVL.

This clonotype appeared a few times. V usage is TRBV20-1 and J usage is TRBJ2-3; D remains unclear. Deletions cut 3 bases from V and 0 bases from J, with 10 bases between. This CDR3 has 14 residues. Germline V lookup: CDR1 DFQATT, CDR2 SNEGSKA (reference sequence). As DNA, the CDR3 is TGCAGTGCTAGGGACGGTGCTAGCACAGATACGCAGTATTTT. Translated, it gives CSARDGASTDTQYF.

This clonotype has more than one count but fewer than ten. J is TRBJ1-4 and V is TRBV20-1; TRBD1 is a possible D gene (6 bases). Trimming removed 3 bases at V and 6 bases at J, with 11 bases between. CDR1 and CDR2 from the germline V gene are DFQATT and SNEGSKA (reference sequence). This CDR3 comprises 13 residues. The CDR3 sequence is CSARKDSYEKLFF. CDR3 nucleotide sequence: TGCAGTGCTAGGAAGGACAGTTATGAAAAACTGTTTTTT.

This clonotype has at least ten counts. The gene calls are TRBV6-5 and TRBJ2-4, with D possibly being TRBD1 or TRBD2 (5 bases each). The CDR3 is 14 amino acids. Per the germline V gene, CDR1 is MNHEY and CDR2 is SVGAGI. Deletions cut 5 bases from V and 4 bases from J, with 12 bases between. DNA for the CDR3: TGTGCCAGCAGTACTAGGGACGGAAAAAACATTCAGTACTTC. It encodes CASSTRDGKNIQYF.

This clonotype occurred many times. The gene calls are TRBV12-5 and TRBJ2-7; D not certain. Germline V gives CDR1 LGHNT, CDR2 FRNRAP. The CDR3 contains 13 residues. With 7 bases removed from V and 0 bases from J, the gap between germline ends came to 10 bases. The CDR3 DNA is TGTGCTAGTGCTCTTCTTAGCTCCTACGAGCAGTACTTC. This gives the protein CASALLSSYEQYF. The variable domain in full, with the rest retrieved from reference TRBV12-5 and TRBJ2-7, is DARVTQTPRHKVTEMGQEVTMRCQPILGHNTVFWYRQTMMQGLELLAYFRNRAPLDDSGMPKDRFSAEMPDATLATLKIQPSEPRDSAVYFCASALLSSYEQYFGPGTRLTVT.

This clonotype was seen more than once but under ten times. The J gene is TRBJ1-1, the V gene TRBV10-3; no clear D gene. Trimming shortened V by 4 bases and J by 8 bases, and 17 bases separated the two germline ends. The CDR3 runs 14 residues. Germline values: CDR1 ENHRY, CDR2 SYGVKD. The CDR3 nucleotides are TGTGCCATCAGTGCCTTCTCGGCCGTTGGGGAAGCTTTCTTT. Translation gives CAISAFSAVGEAFF.

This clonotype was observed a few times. The CDR3 DNA reads TGTGCCAGCAGTTTAAAGACCGTATTTCTAGATACGCAGTATTTT. This translates into CASSLKTVFLDTQYF. The J gene is TRBJ2-3, the V gene TRBV12-3 or TRBV12-4; no definite D call. The CDR3 extends over 15 amino acids. V was trimmed by 2 bases and J by 5 bases, leaving 14 bases between them.

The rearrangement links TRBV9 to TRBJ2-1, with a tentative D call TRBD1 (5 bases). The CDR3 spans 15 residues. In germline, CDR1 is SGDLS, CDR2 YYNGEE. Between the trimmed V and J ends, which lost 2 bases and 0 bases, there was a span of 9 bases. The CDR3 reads CASSVQGSSYNEQFF. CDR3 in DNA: TGTGCCAGCAGCGTGCAGGGAAGCTCCTACAATGAGCAGTTCTTC.

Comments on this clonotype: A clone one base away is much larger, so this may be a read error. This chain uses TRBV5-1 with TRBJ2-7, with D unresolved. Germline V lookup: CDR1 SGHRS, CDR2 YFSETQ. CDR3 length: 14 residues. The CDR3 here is CACSLGFLLYEQYF. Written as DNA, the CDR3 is TGCGCCTGCAGCTTGGGTTTCTTGCTCTACGAGCAGTACTTC.

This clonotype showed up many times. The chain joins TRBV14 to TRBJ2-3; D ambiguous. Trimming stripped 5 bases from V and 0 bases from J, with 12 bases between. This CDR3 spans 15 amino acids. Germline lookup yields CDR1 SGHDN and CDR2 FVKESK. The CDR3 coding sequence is TGTGCCAGCAGCTCCCGTGGGTTTAGCACAGATACGCAGTATTTT. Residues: CASSSRGFSTDTQYF.

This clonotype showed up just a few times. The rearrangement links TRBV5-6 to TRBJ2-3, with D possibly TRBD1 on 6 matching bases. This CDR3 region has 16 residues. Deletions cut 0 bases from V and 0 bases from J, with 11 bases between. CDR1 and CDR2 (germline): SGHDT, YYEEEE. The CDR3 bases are TGTGCCAGCAGCTTGGGAGCAGGGGTTAGCACAGATACGCAGTATTTT. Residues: CASSLGAGVSTDTQYF.

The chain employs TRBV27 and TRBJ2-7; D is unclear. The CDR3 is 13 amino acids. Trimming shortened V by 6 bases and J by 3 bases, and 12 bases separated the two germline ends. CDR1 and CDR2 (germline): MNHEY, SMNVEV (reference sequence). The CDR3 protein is CASSCLLNYEQYF. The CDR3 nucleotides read TGTGCCAGCAGCTGCCTACTAAACTACGAGCAGTACTTC.

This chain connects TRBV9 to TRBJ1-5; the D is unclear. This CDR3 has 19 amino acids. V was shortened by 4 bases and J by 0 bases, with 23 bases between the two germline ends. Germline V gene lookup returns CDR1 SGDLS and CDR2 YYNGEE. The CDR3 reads CASSPRHPTGSNSNQPQHF. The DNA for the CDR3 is TGTGCCAGCAGCCCTAGACACCCTACGGGGTCAAATAGCAATCAGCCCCAGCATTTT.

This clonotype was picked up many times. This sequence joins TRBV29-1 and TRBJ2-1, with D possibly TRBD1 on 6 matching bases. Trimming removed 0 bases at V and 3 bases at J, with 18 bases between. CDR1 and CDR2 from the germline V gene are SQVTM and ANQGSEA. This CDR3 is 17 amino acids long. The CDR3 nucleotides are TGCAGCGTTGAAGATCACCCAGGGGCCCGCAACTACAATGAGCAGTTCTTC. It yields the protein CSVEDHPGARNYNEQFF.

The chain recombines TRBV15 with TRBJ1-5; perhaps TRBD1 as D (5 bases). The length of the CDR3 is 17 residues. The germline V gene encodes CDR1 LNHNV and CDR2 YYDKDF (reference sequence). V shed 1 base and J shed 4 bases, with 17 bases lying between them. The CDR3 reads CATSRAGDPQGNQPQHF. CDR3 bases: TGTGCCACCAGCAGAGCCGGTGACCCCCAGGGAAATCAGCCCCAGCATTTT.

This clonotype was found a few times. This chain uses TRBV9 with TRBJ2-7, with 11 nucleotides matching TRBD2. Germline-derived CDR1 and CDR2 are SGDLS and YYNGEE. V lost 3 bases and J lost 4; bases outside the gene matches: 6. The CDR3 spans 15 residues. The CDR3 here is CASSADSGGAYEQYF. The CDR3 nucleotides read TGTGCCAGCAGCGCCGATAGCGGGGGGGCTTACGAGCAGTACTTC.

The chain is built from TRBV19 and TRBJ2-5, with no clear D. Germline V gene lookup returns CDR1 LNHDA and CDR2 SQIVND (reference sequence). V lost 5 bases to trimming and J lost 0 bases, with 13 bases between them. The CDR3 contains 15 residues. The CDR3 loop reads CASSEFRSYQETQYF. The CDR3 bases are TGTGCCAGTAGTGAGTTCAGGTCGTACCAAGAGACCCAGTACTTC.

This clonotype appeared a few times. This CDR3 is CASRNPGLAVFEQFF. In DNA form, the CDR3 reads TGTGCCAGTAGGAACCCGGGACTAGCGGTTTTCGAGCAGTTCTTC. The chain combines TRBV19 with TRBJ2-1; the match to TRBD2 covers 11 bases. CDR1 and CDR2 (germline): LNHDA, SQIVND (reference sequence). The CDR3 has 15 amino acids. J gave up 10 bases and V 6 bases, and 11 bases lay outside the gene matches.

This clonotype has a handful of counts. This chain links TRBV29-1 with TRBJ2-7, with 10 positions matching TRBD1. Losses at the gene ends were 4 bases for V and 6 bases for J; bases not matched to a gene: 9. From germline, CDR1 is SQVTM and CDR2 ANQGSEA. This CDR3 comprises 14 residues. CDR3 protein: CSVARQGAAPEQYF. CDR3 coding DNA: TGCAGCGTTGCCAGACAGGGGGCGGCTCCCGAGCAGTACTTC.

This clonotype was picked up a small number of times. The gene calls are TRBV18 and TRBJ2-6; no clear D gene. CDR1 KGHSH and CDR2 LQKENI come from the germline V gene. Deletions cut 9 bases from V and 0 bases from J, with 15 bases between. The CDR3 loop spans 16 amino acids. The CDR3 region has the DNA TGTGCCAGTTCTGGACGGAAACCCTCTGGGGCCAACGTCCTGACTTTC. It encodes CASSGRKPSGANVLTF.

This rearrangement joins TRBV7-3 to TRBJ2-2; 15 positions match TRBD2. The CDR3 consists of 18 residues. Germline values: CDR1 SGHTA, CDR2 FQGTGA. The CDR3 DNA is TGTACCTGCAGTCCCGGGACTAGCGGGGGGACGGTCACCGGGGAGCTGTTTTTT. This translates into CTCSPGTSGGTVTGELFF.

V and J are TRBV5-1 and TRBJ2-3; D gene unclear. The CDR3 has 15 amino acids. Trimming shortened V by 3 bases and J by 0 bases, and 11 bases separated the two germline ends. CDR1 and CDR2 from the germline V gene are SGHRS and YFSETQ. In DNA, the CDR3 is TGCGCCAGCAGCTCGAACCCGTACAGCACAGATACGCAGTATTTT. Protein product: CASSSNPYSTDTQYF.